The present T cell receptor beta chain was sequenced within a study of T cell responses to AZD1222 COVID-19 vaccine. Study observations and caveats: A reported finding is that nearly half of spike-specific TCRs target unmutated variant regions.

Generated by immunoSEQ multiplex PCR, the TCRdb table keeps only in-frame clones and is missing some. The sample comprises roughly 180,000 clones, approximately 91% of which are singletons, and approximately 1.7% rests with the top ten. The germline gives CDR1 WSHSY, CDR2 SAAADI. Trimming took off 4 bases at V and 4 bases at J, with 19 bases between the two ends. The CDR3 length is 16 residues. This clone was detected once. Its specificity is unknown. This sequence was found in an adult who received the AZD1222 COVID-19 vaccine. The sequenced sample was peripheral blood, obtained 28 days after the second AZD1222 dose. The J gene is TRBJ1-2, the V gene TRBV10-2, with D uncertain. CDR3 residues: CASSATSGVSPYGYTF. In DNA, the CDR3 is TGCGCCAGCAGTGCCACCTCAGGTGTGAGCCCCTATGGCTACACCTTC.